The rows below give T cell receptor beta chains drawn from one sample of a study of CD8+ T cells in alopecia areata. The protocol was immunoSEQ multiplex PCR, while the TCRdb copy is restricted to in-frame clones and leaves out a portion. The table has roughly 150,000 clones, nearly 55% seen once; the top ten hold approximately 15%. Source: CD8+ T cells sorted from blood, taken at week 4, from a patient treated with tofacitinib. The receptor source for this set is a human donor with alopecia areata. Both conserved end residues are part of each CDR3. The D gene is left open where the match is weak. Size tells how often a clone was seen (once, few, many) or the class of an expanded clone, and some rows leave it out.

clone size: -
D gene: -
J gene: TRBJ1-1
V gene: TRBV15
CDR3 protein: CATSPTENTEAFF
CDR3 DNA: TGTGCCACCAGCCCGACTGAGAACACTGAAGCTTTCTTT

clone size: few
D gene: -
J gene: TRBJ2-5
V gene: TRBV19
CDR3 protein: CASSIDTEETQYF
CDR3 DNA: TGTGCCAGTAGTATTGACACCGAAGAGACCCAGTACTTC

clone size: -
D gene: -
J gene: TRBJ2-5
V gene: TRBV7-2
CDR3 protein: CASSPWGSQETQYF
CDR3 DNA: TGTGCCAGCAGCCCCTGGGGGAGCCAAGAGACCCAGTACTTC

clone size: -
D gene: -
J gene: TRBJ1-4
V gene: TRBV2
CDR3 protein: CASSEAGATNEKLFF
CDR3 DNA: TGTGCCAGCAGTGAAGCGGGAGCAACTAATGAAAAACTGTTTTTT

clone size: -
D gene: -
J gene: TRBJ1-1
V gene: TRBV13
CDR3 protein: CASSLQGVGTEAFF
CDR3 DNA: TGTGCCAGCAGCCTGCAGGGAGTAGGAACTGAAGCTTTCTTT

clone size: few
D gene: -
J gene: TRBJ1-6
V gene: TRBV11-2
CDR3 protein: CASSPGSSPLHF
CDR3 DNA: TGTGCCAGCAGCCCAGGTAGTTCACCCCTCCACTTT

clone size: few
D gene: -
J gene: TRBJ1-6
V gene: TRBV27
CDR3 protein: CASSDLNNSPLHF
CDR3 DNA: TGTGCCAGCAGTGACCTTAATAATTCACCCCTCCACTTT

clone size: -
D gene: -
J gene: TRBJ1-1
V gene: TRBV7-8
CDR3 protein: CASSLDPGTRGTEAFF
CDR3 DNA: TGTGCCAGCAGCTTAGACCCGGGTACAAGGGGCACTGAAGCTTTCTTT

clone size: few
D gene: -
J gene: TRBJ2-2
V gene: TRBV18
CDR3 protein: CASSPPGTANTGELFF
CDR3 DNA: TGTGCCAGCTCACCACCGGGGACTGCGAACACCGGGGAGCTGTTTTTT

clone size: -
D gene: -
J gene: TRBJ2-5
V gene: TRBV7-9
CDR3 protein: CASSLAFLQGQETQYF
CDR3 DNA: TGTGCCAGCAGCTTAGCGTTCCTTCAGGGACAAGAGACCCAGTACTTC

clone size: -
D gene: TRBD1
J gene: TRBJ2-1
V gene: TRBV11-2
CDR3 protein: CASSLGGGLAYNEQFF
CDR3 DNA: TGTGCCAGCAGCTTAGGAGGGGGCCTCGCCTACAATGAGCAGTTCTTC

clone size: once
D gene: -
J gene: TRBJ2-7
V gene: TRBV27
CDR3 protein: CASSFLPGYEQYF
CDR3 DNA: TGTGCCAGCAGTTTCCTCCCAGGGTACGAGCAGTACTTC

clone size: once
D gene: -
J gene: TRBJ2-7
V gene: TRBV30
CDR3 protein: CAWTLVGSRYEQYF
CDR3 DNA: TGTGCCTGGACCCTTGTTGGGAGTCGCTACGAGCAGTACTTC

clone size: -
D gene: -
J gene: TRBJ2-1
V gene: TRBV29-1
CDR3 protein: CSATRGPANEQFF
CDR3 DNA: TGCAGCGCCACCCGGGGACCGGCGAATGAGCAGTTCTTC

clone size: few
D gene: -
J gene: TRBJ2-5
V gene: TRBV4-1
CDR3 protein: CASSQDGEETQYF
CDR3 DNA: TGCGCCAGCAGCCAAGACGGGGAAGAAACCCAGTACTTC

clone size: few
D gene: TRBD2
J gene: TRBJ2-1
V gene: TRBV6-5
CDR3 protein: CASSLSGGAGDEQFF
CDR3 DNA: TGTGCCAGCAGTCTTAGCGGGGGGGCCGGAGATGAGCAGTTCTTC

clone size: -
D gene: -
J gene: TRBJ1-1
V gene: TRBV6-6
CDR3 protein: CASRWEGMNTEAFF
CDR3 DNA: TGTGCCAGCAGGTGGGAGGGCATGAACACTGAAGCTTTCTTT

clone size: few
D gene: -
J gene: TRBJ2-1
V gene: TRBV7-9
CDR3 protein: CASSPILGDNEQFF
CDR3 DNA: TGTGCCAGCAGCCCTATCCTGGGAGACAATGAGCAGTTCTTC

clone size: -
D gene: TRBD2
J gene: TRBJ2-3
V gene: TRBV11-2
CDR3 protein: CASSLDPRGGELSTDTQYF
CDR3 DNA: TGTGCCAGCAGCTTAGATCCCCGCGGGGGGGAACTTAGCACAGATACGCAGTATTTT

clone size: few
D gene: -
J gene: TRBJ2-5
V gene: TRBV14
CDR3 protein: CASSPSPRETQYF
CDR3 DNA: TGTGCCAGCAGTCCATCCCCTCGGGAGACCCAGTACTTC

clone size: -
D gene: -
J gene: TRBJ1-5
V gene: TRBV29-1
CDR3 protein: CSVEVDSNQPQHF
CDR3 DNA: TGCAGCGTTGAAGTTGATAGCAATCAGCCCCAGCATTTT

clone size: few
D gene: -
J gene: TRBJ1-4
V gene: TRBV13
CDR3 protein: CASSSIQDGNLFF
CDR3 DNA: TGTGCCAGCAGCTCGATACAGGACGGTAATCTGTTTTTT

clone size: -
D gene: TRBD1
J gene: TRBJ2-7
V gene: TRBV5-1
CDR3 protein: CASSERGQGAYYEQYF
CDR3 DNA: TGCGCCAGCAGCGAGAGAGGACAGGGGGCATACTACGAGCAGTACTTC

clone size: few
D gene: -
J gene: TRBJ1-5
V gene: TRBV13
CDR3 protein: CASSRGGQPQHF
CDR3 DNA: TGTGCCAGCAGCCGGGGCGGTCAGCCCCAGCATTTT

clone size: medium-sized
D gene: -
J gene: TRBJ2-7
V gene: TRBV11-2
CDR3 protein: CASSLQTSYEQYF
CDR3 DNA: TGTGCCAGCAGCTTACAGACTTCCTACGAGCAGTACTTC

clone size: -
D gene: -
J gene: TRBJ1-4
V gene: TRBV2
CDR3 protein: CASSDMTGSNEKLFF
CDR3 DNA: TGTGCCAGCAGTGACATGACAGGATCTAATGAAAAACTGTTTTTT

clone size: -
D gene: TRBD1
J gene: TRBJ2-7
V gene: TRBV5-6
CDR3 protein: CASSLDPGQNLYEQYF
CDR3 DNA: TGTGCCAGCAGCTTGGATCCGGGACAGAACCTCTACGAGCAGTACTTC

clone size: -
D gene: -
J gene: TRBJ1-4
V gene: TRBV9
CDR3 protein: CASSVGSWDNEKLFF
CDR3 DNA: TGTGCCAGCAGCGTAGGATCTTGGGATAATGAAAAACTGTTTTTT

clone size: -
D gene: -
J gene: TRBJ2-2
V gene: TRBV5-6
CDR3 protein: CASSQNTGTNTGELFF
CDR3 DNA: TGTGCCAGCAGCCAGAACACAGGAACGAACACCGGGGAGCTGTTTTTT

clone size: few
D gene: -
J gene: TRBJ1-6
V gene: TRBV6-5
CDR3 protein: CASSYSSSYNSPLHF
CDR3 DNA: TGTGCCAGCAGTTACTCTAGCTCCTATAATTCACCCCTCCACTTT

clone size: many
D gene: TRBD2
J gene: TRBJ2-2
V gene: TRBV4-2
CDR3 protein: CASSQLAGDTGELFF
CDR3 DNA: TGTGCCAGCAGCCAACTAGCGGGGGACACCGGGGAGCTGTTTTTT

clone size: -
D gene: -
J gene: TRBJ1-5
V gene: TRBV13
CDR3 protein: CASSLGGFNQPQHF
CDR3 DNA: TGTGCCAGCAGCTTAGGGGGGTTCAATCAGCCCCAGCATTTT

clone size: -
D gene: TRBD1
J gene: TRBJ1-5
V gene: TRBV30
CDR3 protein: CAWGTENSNQPQHF
CDR3 DNA: TGTGCCTGGGGGACAGAAAATAGCAATCAGCCCCAGCATTTT

clone size: -
D gene: -
J gene: TRBJ2-2
V gene: TRBV29-1
CDR3 protein: CSVAEESGELFF
CDR3 DNA: TGCAGCGTTGCCGAGGAATCCGGGGAGCTGTTTTTT

clone size: -
D gene: -
J gene: TRBJ1-2
V gene: TRBV30
CDR3 protein: CAWSSAVNYGYTF
CDR3 DNA: TGTGCCTGGAGCTCGGCCGTGAACTATGGCTACACCTTC

clone size: few
D gene: -
J gene: TRBJ1-5
V gene: TRBV19
CDR3 protein: CASSIEPRGNQPQHF
CDR3 DNA: TGTGCCAGTAGTATAGAGCCCAGGGGCAATCAGCCCCAGCATTTT

clone size: -
D gene: -
J gene: TRBJ2-7
V gene: TRBV5-1
CDR3 protein: CASSLVGYEQYF
CDR3 DNA: TGCGCCAGCAGCTTGGTAGGGTACGAGCAGTACTTC

clone size: few
D gene: -
J gene: TRBJ2-5
V gene: TRBV5-6
CDR3 protein: CASGRKTQYF
CDR3 DNA: TGTGCCAGTGGACGGAAGACCCAGTACTTC

clone size: -
D gene: -
J gene: TRBJ2-2
V gene: TRBV29-1
CDR3 protein: CSVPDQNTGELFF
CDR3 DNA: TGCAGCGTACCAGACCAGAACACCGGGGAGCTGTTTTTT

clone size: -
D gene: -
J gene: TRBJ2-3
V gene: TRBV27
CDR3 protein: CASSHRLPASEDTDTQYF
CDR3 DNA: TGTGCCAGCAGTCACCGACTCCCCGCTAGCGAAGACACAGATACGCAGTATTTT